This T cell receptor (beta chain) was sequenced during a study of shared clonotypes between healthy human individuals (dated by TCRdb to 2018 to 2021). About the investigation overall: The cohort comprised two women and a few men aged 18 to 49 years. For each donor, CD4 naive and CD4 memory were each run on three plates, CD8 naive on two plates, and CD8 memory on one plate. To estimate repertoire size and how much clonotypes are shared between individuals, the study performed deep sequencing of blood TCR repertoires from five healthy adults. To increase sequencing depth and limit assay-specific biases, TCR repertoire library preparation and sequencing were carried out by different laboratories using diverse techniques. Each donor's leukapheresis produced roughly between roughly 0.9 and 9 billion PBMCs.

Overall study results and their limits: Rarefaction of sorted-subset datasets indicated incomplete sequencing despite the large sequencing depth. Naive subsets generally had larger estimated clonotype richness than memory subsets. Pairwise subsampling indicated that sequencing depth was expected to affect the degree of clonotype sharing among donors. The genetic and exposure-history diversity represented was limited by the small number of donors. When several donors were compared, the shared fraction of clonotypes was 5% to 6.5% for naive CD4, more than 3% for naive CD8, more than 2% for memory CD4, and less than 0.45% for memory CD8. Higher generation probabilities were observed for clonotypes shared by all four sorted-subset donors than for non-shared clonotypes. Sampling was restricted to blood, and TCR repertoires in tissues likely differ from the TCR repertoires found in blood.

CD8 naive samples were obtained by positive selection for CCR7 among CD45RO-negative cells, yielding a CD45RA+CCR7+ population from which TemRA cells were excluded. Donors were healthy HIV-negative adults with no recently reported acute infections or vaccinations. Every donor was a Caucasian adult residing in Nashville, Tennessee, USA. Blood was obtained by leukapheresis, after which PBMCs were separated by Ficoll-Histopaque density gradient centrifugation and cryopreserved in liquid nitrogen vapor phase. Purity and quantity of every magnetically sorted T cell population were checked by analytical flow cytometry. Genomic DNA was isolated from each sorted fraction and quantified by UV absorbance on a Nanodrop 2000c. From cysteine to phenylalanine, the CDR3 is 16 amino acids long. Only CDR3 DNA remains: 48 bases, in frame from the first base. According to the germline V gene, CDR1 reads MGHRA and CDR2 reads YSYEKL. A distance of 13 bases separates the germline ends of V and J, which lose 1 base and 3 bases respectively.

Using the deep immunoSEQ assay, TCR CDR3 regions were amplified from genomic DNA by multiplex PCR. Extracted genomic DNA from each cell subset was spread evenly across all wells of several immunoSEQ 96-well plates, with each plate serving as a replicate. For sorted subsets, about 200 ng genomic DNA, equal to tens of thousands of T cell genomes, was loaded into each replicate PCR. Purified libraries were measured with a Qubit 3.0 fluorometer, size-checked on a Bioanalyzer 2100, and measured again with the KAPA Library Quantification kit. Every immunoSEQ 96-well plate was sequenced on a separate single-read 150-cycle Illumina NextSeq 550 flow cell. Turning to the authors' computational methods: Because the immunoSEQ output held only junctional sequences and lacked quality scores, the filtering could not match the filtering applied to full-length reads. To assign V/J genes and CDR3, sequences were annotated against IMGT germline references using PyIR, a Python wrapper for IgBLAST v1.9. Reads with weak V/J assignments (E-value above 1e-6), missing CDR3, stop codons, out-of-frame junctions, or ambiguous translated residues were removed. A V3J clonotype was defined by an identical inferred V gene, J gene, and CDR3 amino acid sequence. The percentage overlap between two repertoires was calculated by dividing the number of shared unique clonotypes by the size of the smaller repertoire. Repertoire richness was assessed with RTK rarefaction, the Chao1 estimator, and Recon v2.1 estimates of unobserved clonotypes. Generation probabilities were computed with OLGA for all TCRbeta clonotypes obtained by the gDNA method from a few donors. Held by TCRdb, this immuneACCESS table contains in-frame sequences only and omits some clones. Under half of the omission traces to an unresolved V gene where checked; the cause of the rest is unknown. V, J and clone size reflect that table, while D and trimming were determined from the DNA. The sample contains around 620,000 clones, 95% of them found a single time. The top ten constitute approximately 0.11% of the sample.

A note on this clone: It has no known antigen specificity. No base qualities exist here, and no much larger clone lies one base off it.

This TCR came from a woman aged 25-40 years in good health. Recombination joined TRBV4-1 with TRBJ2-1, with no D gene named confidently. The specimen was naive CD8+ T cells sorted from blood. The meaning of the sample's cell subset or site label: CD45RA+CCR7+. DNA sequence: TGCGCCAGCAGCCAAGCGGGTACGGGCTACTACAATGAGCAGTTCTTC. It codes for CASSQAGTGYYNEQFF.